This T cell receptor beta chain was identified during a study of tumor and adjacent non-tumor tissue in lung cancer. This clonotype has at least ten counts. TCRbeta libraries were built with three rounds of nested PCR, modified from ARM-PCR. TCRdb fed the multiplex PCR reads into MiXCR, producing one record per CDR3 protein. The data contain fewer than 100,000 distinct CDR3 sequences, 75% to 85% of them singletons. J gave up 3 bases and V 5 bases, and 7 bases lay outside the gene matches. In germline, CDR1 is MNHEY, CDR2 SMNVEV (reference sequence). The CDR3 loop spans 15 amino acids. The template was RNA from unsorted bulk tissue. The normal lung tissue was taken more than 3 cm from the tumor edge.

The V and J genes are TRBV27 and TRBJ2-1; the match to TRBD2 covers 7 bases. Material: distant non-tumor lung tissue. This receptor was obtained from a woman in her 50s with non-small cell lung cancer. The DNA of the CDR3 is TGTGCCAGCAGTCCACTAGCGAGACTCTACAATGAGCAGTTCTTC. Encoded protein: CASSPLARLYNEQFF.